The 12 T cell receptor beta chains presented below share a single source sample, sequenced in a study of shared clonotypes between healthy human individuals. This table comes from immunoSEQ multiplex PCR, and its TCRdb copy is limited to in-frame clones, with some not included. This table holds over 2 million clones, less than 95% found once. Sequencing was done on a sample of naive CD4+ T cells from PBMCs. The sample's subset: CD45RA+ positively selected. The source is a man aged 18-30 years in good health. Some clones in this sample may be carry-over from other donors' samples.

The rearrangement uses TRBV28 and TRBJ1-5; D not resolved. Trimming cost V 2 bases and J 3 bases, with 11 bases left between them. From germline, CDR1 is MDHEN and CDR2 SYDVKM. The CDR3 spans 15 residues. This CDR3 reads CASSLTAPNNQPQHF. The CDR3 DNA follows: TGTGCCAGCAGTTTAACAGCGCCCAACAATCAGCCCCAGCATTTT.

This sequence joins TRBV6-6 and TRBJ2-3; possible D gene TRBD2, 6 bases. V lost 4 bases and J lost 0, with 8 bases in between. CDR1 is MNHNY and CDR2 is SVGAGI in the germline V gene (reference sequence). This CDR3 has 14 amino acids. As DNA, the CDR3 is TGTGCCAGCAGTTGGGGGACTAGCACAGATACGCAGTATTTT. Its translation: CASSWGTSTDTQYF.

The chain recombines TRBV5-4 with TRBJ2-2, with D perhaps given as TRBD1 or TRBD2 (5 bases each). Germline CDR1 and CDR2: SGHNT and YYREEE (reference sequence). V shed 4 bases and J shed 7 bases, with 20 bases lying between them. The CDR3 contains 16 residues. CDR3 loop: CASSLRRAGGNGELFF. CDR3 in DNA: TGTGCCAGCAGCCTCCGCAGGGCCGGAGGAAACGGGGAGCTGTTTTTT.

J is TRBJ1-5 and V is TRBV19; unclear D gene. This CDR3 region has 13 residues. The germline CDR1 and CDR2 sequences are LNHDA and SQIVND (reference sequence). Trimming took 4 bases from V and 3 from J, leaving 7 bases between them. The CDR3 DNA follows: TGTGCCAGTAGTAGGAAATACAATCAGCCCCAGCATTTT. This sequence encodes CASSRKYNQPQHF.

This rearrangement joins TRBV15 to TRBJ2-7; D remains unclear. The length of the CDR3 is 13 residues. Germline CDR1 reads LNHNV; CDR2 reads YYDKDF (reference sequence). V shed 5 bases and J shed 2 bases, with 10 bases lying between them. CDR3 DNA sequence: TGTGCCACCAGCTCCCCCGCTCCCTACGAGCAGTACTTC. This encodes CATSSPAPYEQYF.

V and J are TRBV27 and TRBJ1-4; D not certain. Germline V CDR1 and CDR2: MNHEY, SMNVEV (reference sequence). The V end lost 7 bases, the J end lost 3 bases, and 12 bases lay between the germline ends. The length of the CDR3 is 14 residues. The CDR3 is CASKRIGPNEKLFF. The CDR3 DNA sequence: TGTGCCAGCAAGAGGATAGGCCCTAATGAAAAACTGTTTTTT.

In nucleotides, the CDR3 is TGTGCCAGCAGTCCCACTGACAGCCATAAGGGCTACACCTTC. As protein: CASSPTDSHKGYTF. The V gene is TRBV28, the J gene TRBJ1-2; perhaps TRBD1 as D (5 bases). The CDR3 is made up of 14 amino acids. The germline V gene encodes CDR1 MDHEN and CDR2 SYDVKM. Trimming took 5 bases from V and 8 from J, leaving 18 bases between them.

The genes are TRBV27 and TRBJ2-7; 10 bases map to TRBD1. Trimming took 6 bases from V and 11 from J; bases not matched to a gene: 13. The CDR3 sequence is 14 residues long. Germline values: CDR1 MNHEY, CDR2 SMNVEV (reference sequence). This CDR3 reads CASSGGQGVNWKYF. The CDR3 DNA sequence: TGTGCCAGCAGCGGTGGACAGGGGGTTAATTGGAAGTACTTC.

This chain connects TRBV7-3 to TRBJ2-1; a weak D match, TRBD1 (6 bases). The CDR3 totals 15 residues. Germline loops: CDR1 SGHTA, CDR2 FQGTGA. The V end was cut by 4 bases, the J end by 9 bases, with 19 bases between. The CDR3 nucleotides are TGTGCCAGCAGCTCCCAAGTAGGGGGTCTGGGTGAGCAGTTCTTC. Protein: CASSSQVGGLGEQFF.

This clone was picked up a small number of times. This chain uses TRBV6-4 with TRBJ1-5; a weak D match, TRBD1 (6 bases). The V end was cut by 0 bases, the J end by 7 bases, with 10 bases between. This CDR3 contains 14 residues. The germline V gene encodes CDR1 MRHNA and CDR2 SNTAGT. CDR3 amino acids: CASSDSGGRQPQHF. CDR3 bases: TGTGCCAGCAGTGACTCCGGGGGCAGGCAGCCCCAGCATTTT.

The J gene is TRBJ1-5, the V gene TRBV13; D is unclear. The length of the CDR3 is 14 residues. Trimming left V 6 bases short and J 3 bases short, with 12 bases between. Germline V lookup: CDR1 PRHDT, CDR2 FYEKMQ (reference sequence). In nucleotides, the CDR3 is TGTGCCAGCAGTACGCGGTCCCTCAATCAGCCCCAGCATTTT. The encoded protein is CASSTRSLNQPQHF. The whole variable domain, remainder taken from reference TRBV13 and TRBJ1-5, is AAGVIQSPRHLIKEKRETATLKCYPIPRHDTVYWYQQGPGQDPQFLISFYEKMQSDKGSIPDRFSAQQFSDYHSELNMSSLELGDSALYFCASSTRSLNQPQHFGDGTRLSIL.

Regarding this clone: Additional DNA sequences in this sample encode the identical CDR3. The chain has TRBV6-6 and TRBJ1-5; maybe TRBD1 (5 bases). The germline V gene has CDR1 MNHNY and CDR2 SVGAGI (reference sequence). V gave up 2 bases and J gave up 2 bases, with 10 bases separating them. The CDR3 spans 15 residues. The CDR3 sequence is CASSYGQGGNQPQHF. CDR3 nucleotides: TGTGCCAGCAGTTACGGGCAGGGTGGCAATCAGCCCCAGCATTTT.